This entry is about one T cell receptor beta chain. This sample stems from a study of blood T cell repertoires in COVID-19. Overall study: Whether acute or convalescent, the COVID-19 samples came from the United States, Italy and Spain.

Produced via immunoSEQ multiplex PCR; TCRdb's table is partial and in-frame only. Of some 150,000 clones detected, roughly 85% appear once; the ten largest clones hold roughly 3.5%. The sequence was obtained from a man between 65 and 85 years old with acute or convalescent COVID-19. The sample consisted of peripheral blood.

The CDR3 region has the DNA TGTGCCATCAGTGAGTCAGGTCAGGGGAGCACTGAAGCTTTCTTT. It is translated as CAISESGQGSTEAFF. The chain is built from TRBV10-3 and TRBJ1-1; TRBD1 might be the D (6 bases). Trimming left V 0 bases short and J 4 bases short, with 12 bases between. Germline CDR1 and CDR2: ENHRY and SYGVKD. The CDR3 loop spans 15 amino acids.